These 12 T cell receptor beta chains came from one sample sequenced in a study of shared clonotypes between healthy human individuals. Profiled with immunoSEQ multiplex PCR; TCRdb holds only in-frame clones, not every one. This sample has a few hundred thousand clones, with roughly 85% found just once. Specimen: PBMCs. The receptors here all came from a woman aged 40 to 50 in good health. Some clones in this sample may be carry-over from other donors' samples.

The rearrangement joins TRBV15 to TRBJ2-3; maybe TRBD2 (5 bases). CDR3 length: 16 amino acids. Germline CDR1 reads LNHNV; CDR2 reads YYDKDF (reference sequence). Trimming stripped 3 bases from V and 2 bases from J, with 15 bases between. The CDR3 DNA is TGTGCCACCAGCAGTGCGGTTGGCGGGTTCACAGATACGCAGTATTTT. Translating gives CATSSAVGGFTDTQYF.

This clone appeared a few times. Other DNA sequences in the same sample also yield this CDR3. The CDR3 DNA is TGTGCCAGCTCACGAGGCACTACCTACGAGCAGTACTTC. Translation: CASSRGTTYEQYF. The J gene is TRBJ2-7, the V gene TRBV27; D gene ambiguous. The CDR3 totals 13 residues. CDR1 and CDR2 (germline): MNHEY, SMNVEV (reference sequence). Trimming left V 8 bases short and J 2 bases short, with 13 bases between.

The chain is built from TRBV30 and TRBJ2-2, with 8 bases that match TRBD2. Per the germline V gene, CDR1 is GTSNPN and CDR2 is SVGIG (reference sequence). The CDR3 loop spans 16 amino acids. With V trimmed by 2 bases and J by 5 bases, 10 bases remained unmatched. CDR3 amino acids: CAWSISLVAGTGELFF. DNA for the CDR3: TGTGCCTGGAGTATCTCCTTGGTAGCGGGAACCGGGGAGCTGTTTTTT.

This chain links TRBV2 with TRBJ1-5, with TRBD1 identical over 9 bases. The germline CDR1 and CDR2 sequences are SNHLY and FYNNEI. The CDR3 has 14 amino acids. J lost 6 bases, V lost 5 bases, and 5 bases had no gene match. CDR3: CASSPDRGSQPQHF. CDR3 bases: TGTGCCAGCAGTCCGGACAGGGGCAGTCAGCCCCAGCATTTT.

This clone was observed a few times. The CDR3 DNA is TGTGCCTGGATCCCCTCGGGGGTTGGTGGCTACACCTTC. It specifies CAWIPSGVGGYTF. The rearrangement links TRBV30 to TRBJ1-2; a possible D gene is TRBD1 (5 bases). There are 13 residues in the CDR3. V was clipped by 4 bases and J by 7 bases, with 16 bases between them. CDR1 is GTSNPN and CDR2 is SVGIG in the germline V gene (reference sequence).

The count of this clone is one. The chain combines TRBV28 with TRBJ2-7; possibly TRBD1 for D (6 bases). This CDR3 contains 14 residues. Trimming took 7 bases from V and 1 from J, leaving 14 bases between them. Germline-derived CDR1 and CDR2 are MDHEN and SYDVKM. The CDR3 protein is CASIPQDSSYEQYF. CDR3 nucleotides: TGTGCCAGCATTCCTCAGGACAGTTCCTACGAGCAGTACTTC.

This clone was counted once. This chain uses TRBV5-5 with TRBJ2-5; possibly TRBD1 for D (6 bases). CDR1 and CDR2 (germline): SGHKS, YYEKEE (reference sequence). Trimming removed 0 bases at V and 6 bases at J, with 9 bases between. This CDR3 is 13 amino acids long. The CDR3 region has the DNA TGTGCCAGCAGCTTGGAGGGGGAACAGACCCAGTACTTC. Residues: CASSLEGEQTQYF.

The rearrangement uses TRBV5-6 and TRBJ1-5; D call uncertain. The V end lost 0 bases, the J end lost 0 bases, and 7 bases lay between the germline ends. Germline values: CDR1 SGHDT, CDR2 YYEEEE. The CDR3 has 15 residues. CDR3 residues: CASSLAAFSNQPQHF. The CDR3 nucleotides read TGTGCCAGCAGCTTGGCCGCGTTTAGCAATCAGCCCCAGCATTTT.

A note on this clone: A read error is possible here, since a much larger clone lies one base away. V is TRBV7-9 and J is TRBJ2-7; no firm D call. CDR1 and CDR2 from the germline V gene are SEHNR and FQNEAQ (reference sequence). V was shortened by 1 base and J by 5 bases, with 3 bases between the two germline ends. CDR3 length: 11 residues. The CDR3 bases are TGTGCCAGCAGCTTAGGAGACGAGCAGTACTTC. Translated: CASSLGDEQYF.

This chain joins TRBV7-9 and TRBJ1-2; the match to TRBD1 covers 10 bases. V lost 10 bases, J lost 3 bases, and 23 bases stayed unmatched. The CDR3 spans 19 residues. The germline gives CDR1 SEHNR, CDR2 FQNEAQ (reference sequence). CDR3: CATNAGTGDPKTKYYGYTF. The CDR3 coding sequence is TGTGCCACCAATGCCGGGACAGGGGACCCTAAAACAAAATACTATGGCTACACCTTC.

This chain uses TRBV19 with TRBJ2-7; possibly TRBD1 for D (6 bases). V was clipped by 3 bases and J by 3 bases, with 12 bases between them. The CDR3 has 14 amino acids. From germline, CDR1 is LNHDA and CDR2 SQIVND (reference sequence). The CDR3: CASSMGQGFYEQYF. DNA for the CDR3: TGTGCCAGTAGTATGGGCCAGGGGTTCTACGAGCAGTACTTC.

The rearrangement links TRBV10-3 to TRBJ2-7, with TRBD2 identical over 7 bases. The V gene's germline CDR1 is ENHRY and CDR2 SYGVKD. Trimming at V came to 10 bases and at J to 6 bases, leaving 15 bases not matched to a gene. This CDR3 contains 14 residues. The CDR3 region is CATPLVRERGEQYF. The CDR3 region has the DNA TGTGCCACCCCCCTTGTGCGGGAGAGGGGCGAGCAGTACTTC.